Included here is one T cell receptor beta chain sequence, with context. Its antigen target is currently unknown. There are no base qualities to consult, and no much larger clone falls within one base. This sample was taken from a study of Graves' ophthalmopathy and Graves' hyperthyroidism (dated by TCRdb to between 2017 and 2018). For context, the study as a whole: Peripheral blood was collected at initial diagnosis, before any treatment. The study used signatures of the TCR beta repertoire to tell Graves' ophthalmopathy apart from Graves' hyperthyroidism and to predict which patients would progress to ophthalmopathy. In total, 135 blood samples were TCR-sequenced: around 42 ophthalmopathy, approximately 75 hyperthyroidism and about 17 hyperthyroidism-to-ophthalmopathy patients. To explore V-J signatures distinguishing ophthalmopathy from hyperthyroidism, a discovery set of under 110 patients (about 43 ophthalmopathy, 55 to 60 stable hyperthyroidism) was enrolled. For independent validation, a separate cohort was made up of fewer than 20 hyperthyroidism patients plus 17 patients who later progressed from hyperthyroidism to ophthalmopathy. In about 6 hyperthyroidism patients, T-cell repertoires of thyroid tissue and blood were compared. Following sample collection, hyperthyroidism patients were given methimazole at a starting dose of 30 mg daily, and ophthalmopathy patients were given high-dose intravenous methylprednisolone. The roughly 99 discovery patients were divided at random into training and test sets in a 7:3 ratio.

For repertoire sequencing, the TCR beta CDR3 regions were amplified from RNA transcripts. HTBI primers and the Qiagen OneStep RT-PCR kit were used in a first-round RT-PCR, which was followed by a second-round multiplex PCR, size selection and purification. The libraries underwent paired-end sequencing with 100 bp reads on an Illumina HiSeq2000. On the authors' methods: SOAPnuke was used for read processing, and reads with adapters, uncalled bases, a mean Phred below 15, or no exact constant-primer or identifier match were discarded. COPE v1.2.5 was used to merge high-quality paired reads. Each unique nucleotide sequence was treated as a clonotype, and MiTCR v1.1 was used to align the clonotypes to the IMGT TRB V, D and J references. Analysis was restricted to V-J combinations with a frequency above 0.0001, which covered about 99% of repertoires. For each V-J combination, a TCR clonal expansion and chaos score was defined as F50 clonal expansion divided by the chaos observed in the TCRdist matrix. Features were reduced by Welch's t-statistics and random forest to some 13 V-J combinations, which fed a naive Bayes classifier. The similarity between thyroid and blood repertoires was quantified using the Morisita-Horn index. TCRdb applied fastp at Q25 and MiXCR to the public reads, then kept only in-frame beta chains. Each CDR3 protein gets just one entry, which takes the most common genes and DNA from the rows behind it. The authors' filters were not applied to this entry. The table for this sample lists some 160,000 distinct CDR3 sequences; roughly two fifths of them were counted only once. In total, the top ten clones hold over 7% of the sample.

Ophthalmopathy patients were characterized by moderately to severely active disease, a Clinical Activity Score of at least 3, a NOSPECS grade of at least 4, and a disease duration under 3 months. Patients were excluded if they had other autoimmune diseases, uncontrolled infections, pregnancy or lactation. Clinical symptoms, serum thyroxine, TRAb, thyroid ultrasound and orbital computed tomography formed the basis of the diagnosis. PBMCs were isolated from 7.5 to 10 ml of fresh peripheral blood by Ficoll-Paque density gradient centrifugation. Trizol reagent was used to extract the total RNA, and its quality was then checked on an Agilent 2100 Bioanalyzer. The CDR3 sequence holds 20 residues, the cysteine and phenylalanine included. The DNA shown is the 60-base CDR3, in frame from base 1. The germline V gene supplies CDR1 LGHNA and CDR2 YNFKEQ. From V the trimming removes 5 bases and from J it removes 1 base, while the gene matches leave 17 bases of the junction unaccounted for.

Points the paper makes about the study in general: Most expanded thyroid clonotypes with frequency above 0.001 were also detected in blood, suggesting blood repertoires may reflect the thyroid immune response. In cross-validation, the 13-signature model distinguished ophthalmopathy from stable hyperthyroidism with approximately 90% sensitivity and around 81% specificity, and in the test set the corresponding values were about 80% and 75%. In validation, the model predicted ophthalmopathy progression with nearly 71% sensitivity and 72.22% specificity; 12 predicted patients were CT-confirmed with GO in a median of about 7.1 months. No statistical method was used to predetermine the sample size, and group allocation was not hidden from the investigators.

The sequence was collected from a man aged 25 to 40 with Graves' ophthalmopathy. Donor details come from another sample of the same person, matched by shared clones. This chain joins TRBV4-2 to TRBJ2-7; 13 bases in the middle match TRBD2. Material for sequencing was peripheral blood. This receptor has the CDR3 CASSTKPGLAGPKVSYEQYF. The nucleotide sequence reads TGTGCCAGCAGCACAAAACCGGGACTAGCGGGACCTAAAGTTTCCTACGAGCAGTACTTC.